These 26 T cell receptor beta chains share one sample of origin, sequenced in a study of CD8 T cells in Susac syndrome. Random hexamers were used to reverse transcribe an amount of about 0.45 to 1 ug RNA. TCRdb re-derived calls from the immunoSEQ multiplex PCR reads in MiXCR, one entry per CDR3 protein. The table includes about 130,000 distinct CDR3 sequences, around 94% detected once. The sequencing sample was made of CD4+ T cells from PBMCs. The receptors come from a human donor in good health.

This rearrangement joins TRBV6-4 to TRBJ2-7; tentative D call: TRBD1 (5 bases). The V end lost 9 bases, the J end lost 5 bases, and 8 bases lay between the germline ends. Germline CDR1 MRHNA, CDR2 SNTAGT. This CDR3 spans 10 amino acids. CDR3 loop: CAREGDEQYF. The DNA for the CDR3 is TGTGCCAGGGAAGGGGACGAGCAGTACTTC.

This chain joins TRBV4-2 and TRBJ1-1; no firm D call. Germline CDR1 and CDR2: LGHNA and YNFKEQ. Trimming took off 0 bases at V and 0 bases at J, with 8 bases between the two ends. This CDR3 is 15 amino acids long. CDR3 nucleotide sequence: TGTGCCAGCAGCCAAGATCTAGCCTTGAACACTGAAGCTTTCTTT. Protein: CASSQDLALNTEAFF.

The chain is built from TRBV30 and TRBJ2-7; 13 bases are shared with TRBD2. Germline V lookup: CDR1 GTSNPN, CDR2 SVGIG (reference sequence). The trim removed 2 bases at V and 7 bases at J, leaving 11 bases unmatched. The CDR3 is 16 amino acids. CDR3 protein: CAWSPTGTSGMREQYF. In DNA, the CDR3 is TGTGCCTGGAGTCCAACCGGGACTAGCGGGATGCGGGAGCAGTACTTC.

V usage is TRBV27 and J usage is TRBJ2-7; D unclear. V was pared by 1 base and J by 4 bases, with 14 bases between. The CDR3 is made up of 15 amino acids. Germline values: CDR1 MNHEY, CDR2 SMNVEV (reference sequence). The CDR3 region has the DNA TGTGCCAGCAGTTTATGGCCCGCAGCCATATACGAGCAGTACTTC. This sequence encodes CASSLWPAAIYEQYF.

The CDR3 sequence: CASSDVSGPGNTIYF. The CDR3 DNA is TGTGCCAGCAGTGACGTGTCCGGACCTGGAAACACCATATATTTT. The chain recombines TRBV25-1 with TRBJ1-3; D is unclear. Trimming left V 3 bases short and J 2 bases short, with 11 bases between. The CDR3 has 15 residues. Germline-derived CDR1 and CDR2 are MGHDK and SYGVNS.

V is TRBV20-1 and J is TRBJ2-7, with a weak D call TRBD2 (5 bases). The CDR3 contains 13 residues. The V end was cut by 0 bases, the J end by 7 bases, with 13 bases between. Germline loops: CDR1 DFQATT, CDR2 SNEGSKA (reference sequence). CDR3 coding DNA: TGCAGTGCTAGAGATTGGGGAGAGAGGGAGCAGTACTTC. Amino acid sequence: CSARDWGEREQYF.

This clonotype turned up a few times. V and J are TRBV7-2 and TRBJ2-7; a possible D gene is TRBD1 (5 bases). CDR3 length equals 12 residues. In germline, CDR1 is SGHTA, CDR2 FQGNSA. The V gene lost 5 bases and the J gene lost 3 bases, with 8 bases spanning the gap. CDR3 nucleotide sequence: TGTGCCAGCAGCCAGGGTCTCTACGAGCAGTACTTC. Protein product: CASSQGLYEQYF.

V is TRBV10-3 and J is TRBJ2-7; TRBD1 might be the D (5 bases). The length of the CDR3 is 15 residues. Per germline, CDR1 ENHRY and CDR2 SYGVKD. Trimming took 0 bases from V and 4 from J, leaving 13 bases between them. The CDR3 spells CAISESWGPRYEQYF. The CDR3 bases are TGTGCCATCAGTGAGTCATGGGGCCCTAGATACGAGCAGTACTTC.

The rearrangement uses TRBV18 and TRBJ2-7; D perhaps matches TRBD1 (5 bases). The germline CDR1 and CDR2 sequences are KGHSH and LQKENI. The CDR3 covers 16 residues. The V and J ends lost 0 bases and 0 bases respectively, with 12 bases between them. CDR3 nucleotides: TGTGCCAGCTCACCACCGACAGTTGAAGGCTCCTACGAGCAGTACTTC. As protein: CASSPPTVEGSYEQYF.

This rearrangement joins TRBV4-3 to TRBJ2-1; 9 positions agree with TRBD2. This CDR3 contains 15 residues. Germline lookup yields CDR1 LGHNA and CDR2 YSLEER. After removal of 1 base from V and 4 bases from J, the junction contained 2 bases not matched to a gene. CDR3 bases: TGCGCCAGCAGCCAAGGACTAGCGGTATACAATGAGCAGTTCTTC. Translation gives CASSQGLAVYNEQFF.

This chain links TRBV19 with TRBJ2-5, with D possibly called TRBD1 or TRBD2 (5 bases each). V was shortened by 1 base and J by 3 bases, with 15 bases between the two germline ends. The CDR3 contains 16 residues. Per germline, CDR1 LNHDA and CDR2 SQIVND (reference sequence). The DNA for the CDR3 is TGTGCCAGTAGTATAGCCACCGGGACGCGTAAAGAGACCCAGTACTTC. Protein: CASSIATGTRKETQYF.

This clonotype was seen just once. V gene TRBV11-1 combines with J gene TRBJ1-5; 8 nucleotides align to TRBD1. Germline loops: CDR1 SGHAT, CDR2 FQDESV (reference sequence). J gave up 0 bases and V 5 bases, and 24 bases lay outside the gene matches. This CDR3 contains 22 residues. CDR3 amino acids: CASSRGQGGYPLARDSNQPQHF. The CDR3 DNA reads TGTGCCAGCAGCCGCGGACAGGGAGGTTACCCCCTCGCTCGAGATAGCAATCAGCCCCAGCATTTT.

The CDR3 region has the DNA TGCGCCAGCAGCCAAGCGGGACAGGGAAACTATGGCTACACCTTC. Residues: CASSQAGQGNYGYTF. V is TRBV4-1 and J is TRBJ1-2; 9 bases are shared with TRBD1. This CDR3 has 15 residues. Germline V gives CDR1 MGHRA, CDR2 YSYEKL. The trim removed 1 base at V and 2 bases at J, leaving 2 bases unmatched.

This sequence joins TRBV2 and TRBJ1-5; 7 bases match TRBD1. The CDR3 has 15 residues. The V gene's germline CDR1 is SNHLY and CDR2 FYNNEI. V gave up 0 bases and J gave up 7 bases; unmatched junction bases: 6. The CDR3 DNA reads as TGTGCCAGCAGTGAAGCTATGAGGGGGCCCCAGCCCCAGCATTTT. It yields the protein CASSEAMRGPQPQHF. Using reference TRBV2 and TRBJ1-5 for the parts outside the CDR3, the full variable domain is EPEVTQTPSHQVTQMGQEVILRCVPISNHLYFYWYRQILGQKVEFLVSFYNNEISEKSEIFDDQFSVERPDGSNFTLKIRSTKLEDSAMYFCASSEAMRGPQPQHFGDGTRLSIL.

This chain uses TRBV20-1 with TRBJ1-2; weak D call: TRBD1 (5 bases). This CDR3 has 13 residues. The V and J ends lost 0 bases and 5 bases respectively, with 10 bases between them. Germline V CDR1 and CDR2: DFQATT, SNEGSKA (reference sequence). The chain's CDR3 is CSARDRGSYGYTF. Written as DNA, the CDR3 is TGCAGTGCTAGAGATCGGGGCAGTTATGGCTACACCTTC.

The genes are TRBV4-1 and TRBJ1-2; D gene uncertain. Germline assignment: CDR1 MGHRA and CDR2 YSYEKL. V was trimmed by 1 base and J by 6 bases, leaving 6 bases between them. The CDR3 runs 12 residues. The CDR3 DNA follows: TGCGCCAGCAGCCAAGGAACCCATGGCTACACCTTC. Protein product: CASSQGTHGYTF.

This chain links TRBV28 with TRBJ1-1; perhaps TRBD1 as D (6 bases). Germline CDR1 reads MDHEN; CDR2 reads SYDVKM. The CDR3 spans 14 residues. V lost 10 bases, J lost 3 bases, and 18 bases lay in between. Here the CDR3 DNA reads TGTGCCATTACCGGACAGCTGCCCCACACTGAAGCTTTCTTT. This encodes CAITGQLPHTEAFF.

This clonotype was seen only once. This chain uses TRBV7-2 with TRBJ2-6; D gene uncertain. Germline V CDR1 and CDR2: SGHTA, FQGNSA. The CDR3 is 18 amino acids. The V gene lost 5 bases and the J gene lost 0 bases, with 17 bases spanning the gap. CDR3 bases: TGTGCCAGCAGCCTAACCCCCCCTCACTTCTCTGGGGCCAACGTCCTGACTTTC. Protein sequence: CASSLTPPHFSGANVLTF.

This clonotype appeared a single time. This chain links TRBV9 with TRBJ2-3; D unclear. Germline loops: CDR1 SGDLS, CDR2 YYNGEE. There are 13 residues in the CDR3. With 0 bases removed from V and 4 bases from J, the gap between germline ends came to 6 bases. CDR3 nucleotide sequence: TGTGCCAGCAGCGTAGTCACGGCAGATACGCAGTATTTT. The encoded protein is CASSVVTADTQYF.

The chain uses TRBV20-1 and TRBJ2-1, with TRBD2 identical over 9 bases. This CDR3 is 16 amino acids long. CDR1 DFQATT and CDR2 SNEGSKA come from the germline V gene (reference sequence). The trim removed 2 bases at V and 4 bases at J, leaving 9 bases unmatched. Written as DNA, the CDR3 is TGCAGTGCTAGACCCCTAAGCGGGGGGTTGTACAATGAGCAGTTCTTC. Its translation: CSARPLSGGLYNEQFF.

In this sample, this clonotype turned up once. The CDR3: CSVVEQGARNYGYTF. DNA of the CDR3: TGCAGCGTTGTTGAACAGGGGGCACGGAATTATGGCTACACCTTC. This chain links TRBV29-1 with TRBJ1-2; 9 nucleotides align to TRBD1. Per germline, CDR1 SQVTM and CDR2 ANQGSEA. Losses at the gene ends were 4 bases for V and 5 bases for J; bases not matched to a gene: 11. The CDR3 extends over 15 amino acids.

To note about this clonotype: One junction end does not reproduce the germline sequence, and a read error may be involved. The genes are TRBV20-1 and TRBJ2-5; D is unclear. CDR3 length: 12 residues. Germline CDR1 and CDR2: DFQATT and SNEGSKA (reference sequence). CDR3 in amino acids: CSARSHQETQYF. CDR3 DNA: TGCAGTGCTAGAAGCCACCAGGAGACCCAGTACTTC.

This rearrangement joins TRBV3-1 to TRBJ2-1; 7 bases align to TRBD1. Per the germline V gene, CDR1 is LGHDT and CDR2 is YNNKEL (reference sequence). V was clipped by 4 bases and J by 9 bases; unmatched bases: 6. The CDR3 is 13 residues long. This chain's CDR3 is CASSLQGLSEQFF. The CDR3 DNA reads TGTGCCAGCAGCCTACAGGGGTTGAGTGAGCAGTTCTTC.

This chain uses TRBV20-1 with TRBJ2-1, with D uncertain. CDR1 DFQATT and CDR2 SNEGSKA come from the germline V gene (reference sequence). The CDR3 length is 14 residues. The germline V and J ends were trimmed by 5 bases and 0 bases, with 11 bases remaining between them. CDR3 protein: CSASLGLSYNEQFF. Here the CDR3 DNA reads TGCAGTGCTTCCTTAGGGCTCTCCTACAATGAGCAGTTCTTC.

This clonotype came up once. This chain links TRBV10-3 with TRBJ1-3; D is ambiguous. The CDR3 contains 14 residues. Per germline, CDR1 ENHRY and CDR2 SYGVKD. Between the trimmed V and J ends, which lost 4 bases and 0 bases, there was a span of 7 bases. The CDR3, as DNA: TGTGCCATCAGTGTCAATCCCTCTGGAAACACCATATATTTT. Amino acids: CAISVNPSGNTIYF.

This chain connects TRBV7-2 to TRBJ2-1; D may be TRBD2 (5 bases). Trimming left V 1 base short and J 4 bases short, with 11 bases between. Germline V gives CDR1 SGHTA, CDR2 FQGNSA. CDR3 length: 15 residues. CDR3 region: CASSLELGLYNEQFF. The CDR3 DNA follows: TGTGCCAGCAGCTTAGAGTTAGGACTTTACAATGAGCAGTTCTTC.